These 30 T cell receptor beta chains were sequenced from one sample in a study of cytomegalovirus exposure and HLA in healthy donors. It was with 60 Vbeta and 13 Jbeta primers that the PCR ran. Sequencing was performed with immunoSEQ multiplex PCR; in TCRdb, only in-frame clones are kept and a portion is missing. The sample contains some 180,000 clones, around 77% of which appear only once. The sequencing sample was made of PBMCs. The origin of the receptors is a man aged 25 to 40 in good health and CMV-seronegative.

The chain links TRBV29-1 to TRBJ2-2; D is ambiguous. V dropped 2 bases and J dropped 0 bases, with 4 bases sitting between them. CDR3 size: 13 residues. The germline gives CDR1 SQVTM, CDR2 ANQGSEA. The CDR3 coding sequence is TGCAGCGTTGAACAGGCGAACACCGGGGAGCTGTTTTTT. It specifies CSVEQANTGELFF.

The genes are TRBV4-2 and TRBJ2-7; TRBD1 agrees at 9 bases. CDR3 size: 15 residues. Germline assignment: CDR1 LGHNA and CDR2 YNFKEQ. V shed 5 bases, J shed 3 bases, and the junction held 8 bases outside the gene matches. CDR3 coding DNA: TGTGCCAGCAGCACCGACAGGGGGAAGGTCTACGAGCAGTACTTC. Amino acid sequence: CASSTDRGKVYEQYF.

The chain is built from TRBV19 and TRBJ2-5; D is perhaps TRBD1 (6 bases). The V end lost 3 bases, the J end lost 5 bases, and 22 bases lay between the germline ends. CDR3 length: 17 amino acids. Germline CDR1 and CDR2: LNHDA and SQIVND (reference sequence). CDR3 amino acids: CASSIRGLGAWMETQYF. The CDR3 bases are TGTGCCAGTAGTATCAGGGGCCTCGGTGCCTGGATGGAGACCCAGTACTTC.

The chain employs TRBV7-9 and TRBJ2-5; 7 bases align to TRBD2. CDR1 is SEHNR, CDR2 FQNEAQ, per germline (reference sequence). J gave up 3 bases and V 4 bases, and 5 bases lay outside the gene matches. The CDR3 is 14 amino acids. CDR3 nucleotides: TGTGCCAGCAGCTCCGGGCTAGCGGAAGAGACCCAGTACTTC. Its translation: CASSSGLAEETQYF.

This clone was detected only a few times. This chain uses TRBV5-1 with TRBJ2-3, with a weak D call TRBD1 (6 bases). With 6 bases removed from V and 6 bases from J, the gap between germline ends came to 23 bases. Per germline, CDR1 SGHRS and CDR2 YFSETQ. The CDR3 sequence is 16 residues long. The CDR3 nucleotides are TGCGCCAGCACCGAACAGGGTACCGGGAAACGGGATACGCAGTATTTT. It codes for CASTEQGTGKRDTQYF.

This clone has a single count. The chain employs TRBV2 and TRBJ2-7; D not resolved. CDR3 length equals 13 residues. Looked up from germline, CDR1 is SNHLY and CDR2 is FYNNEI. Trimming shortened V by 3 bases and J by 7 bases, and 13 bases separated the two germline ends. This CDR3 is CASSDSTAREQYF. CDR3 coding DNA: TGTGCCAGCAGTGATTCAACAGCTCGAGAGCAGTACTTC. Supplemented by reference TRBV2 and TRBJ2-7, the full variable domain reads EPEVTQTPSHQVTQMGQEVILRCVPISNHLYFYWYRQILGQKVEFLVSFYNNEISEKSEIFDDQFSVERPDGSNFTLKIRSTKLEDSAMYFCASSDSTAREQYFGPGTRLTVT.

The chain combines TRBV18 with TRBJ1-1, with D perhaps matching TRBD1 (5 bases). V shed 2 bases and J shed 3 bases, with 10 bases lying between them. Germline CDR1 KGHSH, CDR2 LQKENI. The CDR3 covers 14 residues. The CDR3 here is CASSPKGVDTEAFF. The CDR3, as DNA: TGTGCCAGCTCACCAAAAGGGGTCGACACTGAAGCTTTCTTT. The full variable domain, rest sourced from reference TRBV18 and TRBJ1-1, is NAGVMQNPRHLVRRRGQEARLRCSPMKGHSHVYWYRQLPEEGLKFMVYLQKENIIDESGMPKERFSAEFPKEGPSILRIQQVVRGDSAAYFCASSPKGVDTEAFFGQGTRLTVV.

The CDR3 DNA sequence: TGTGCCAGCAGCTTAGATGTGGGACAGGCCTACGAGCAGTACTTC. Protein: CASSLDVGQAYEQYF. This chain links TRBV7-9 with TRBJ2-7; TRBD1 aligns across 8 bases. Germline lookup yields CDR1 SEHNR and CDR2 FQNEAQ (reference sequence). Unmatched junction bases numbered 4, after V lost 1 base and J lost 2 bases. This CDR3 comprises 15 residues.

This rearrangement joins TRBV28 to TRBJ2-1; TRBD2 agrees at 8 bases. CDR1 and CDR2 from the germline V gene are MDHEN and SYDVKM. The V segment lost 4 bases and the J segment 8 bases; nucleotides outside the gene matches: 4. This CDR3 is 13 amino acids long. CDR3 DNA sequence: TGTGCCAGCAGTTCAGCGGGAGTCGATGAGCAGTTCTTC. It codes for CASSSAGVDEQFF. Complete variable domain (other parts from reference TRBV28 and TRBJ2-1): DVKVTQSSRYLVKRTGEKVFLECVQDMDHENMFWYRQDPGLGLRLIYFSYDVKMKEKGDIPEGYSVSREKKERFSLILESASTNQTSMYLCASSSAGVDEQFFGPGTRLTVL.

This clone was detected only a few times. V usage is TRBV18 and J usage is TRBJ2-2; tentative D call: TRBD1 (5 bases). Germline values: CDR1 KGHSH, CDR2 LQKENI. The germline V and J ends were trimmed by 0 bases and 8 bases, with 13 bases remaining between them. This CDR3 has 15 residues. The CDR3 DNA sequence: TGTGCCAGCTCACCACCGTCAGGGATGATGGGGGAGCTGTTTTTT. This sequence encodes CASSPPSGMMGELFF.

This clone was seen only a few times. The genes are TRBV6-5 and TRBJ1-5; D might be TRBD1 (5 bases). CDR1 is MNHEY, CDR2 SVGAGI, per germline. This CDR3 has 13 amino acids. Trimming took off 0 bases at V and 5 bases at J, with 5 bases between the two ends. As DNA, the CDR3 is TGTGCCAGCAGTTACTCAGGGGATCAGCCCCAGCATTTT. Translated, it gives CASSYSGDQPQHF.

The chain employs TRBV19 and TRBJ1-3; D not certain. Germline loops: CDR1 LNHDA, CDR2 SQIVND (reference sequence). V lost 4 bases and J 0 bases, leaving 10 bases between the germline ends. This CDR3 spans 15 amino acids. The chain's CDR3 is CASSTPSGSGNTIYF. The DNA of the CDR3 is TGTGCCAGTAGTACCCCCTCGGGCTCTGGAAACACCATATATTTT.

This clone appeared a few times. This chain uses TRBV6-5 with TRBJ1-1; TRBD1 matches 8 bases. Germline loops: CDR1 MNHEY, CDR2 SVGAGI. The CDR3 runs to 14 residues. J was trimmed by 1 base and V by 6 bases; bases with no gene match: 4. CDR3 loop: CASSPGTGNTEAFF. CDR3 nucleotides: TGTGCCAGCAGCCCCGGGACAGGGAACACTGAAGCTTTCTTT.

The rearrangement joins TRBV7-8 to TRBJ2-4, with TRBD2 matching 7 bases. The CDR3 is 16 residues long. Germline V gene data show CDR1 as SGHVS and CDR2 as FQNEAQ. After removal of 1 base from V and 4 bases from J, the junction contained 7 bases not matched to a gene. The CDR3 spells CASSLEIRGDKNIQYF. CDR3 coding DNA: TGTGCCAGCAGCTTAGAAATACGGGGGGATAAAAACATTCAGTACTTC.

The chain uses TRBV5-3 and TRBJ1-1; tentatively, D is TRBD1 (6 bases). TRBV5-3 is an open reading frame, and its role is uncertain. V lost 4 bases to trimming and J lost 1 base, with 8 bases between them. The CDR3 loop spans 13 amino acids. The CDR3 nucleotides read TGTGCCAGAAGCCTGGGACAGAACACTGAAGCTTTCTTT. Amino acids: CARSLGQNTEAFF.

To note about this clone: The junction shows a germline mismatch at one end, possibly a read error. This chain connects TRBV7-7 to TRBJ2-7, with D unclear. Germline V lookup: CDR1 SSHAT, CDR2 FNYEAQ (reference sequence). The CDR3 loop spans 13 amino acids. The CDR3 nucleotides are TGTGCTAGCAGCTTACGTCTGTCCTACGAGCAGTACTTC. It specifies CASSLRLSYEQYF.

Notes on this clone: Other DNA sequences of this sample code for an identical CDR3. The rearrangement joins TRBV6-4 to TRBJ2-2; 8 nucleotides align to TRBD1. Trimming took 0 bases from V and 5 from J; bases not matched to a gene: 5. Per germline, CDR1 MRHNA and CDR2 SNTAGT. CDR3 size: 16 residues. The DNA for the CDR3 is TGTGCCAGCAGTGACTCGGGACAGGCCCATACCGGGGAGCTGTTTTTT. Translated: CASSDSGQAHTGELFF.

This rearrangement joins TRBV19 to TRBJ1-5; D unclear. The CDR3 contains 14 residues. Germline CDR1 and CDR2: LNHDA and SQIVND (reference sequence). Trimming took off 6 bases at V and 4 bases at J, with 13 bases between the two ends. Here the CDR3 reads CASRAGLYNQPQHF. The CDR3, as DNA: TGTGCCAGTAGGGCGGGCCTTTATAATCAGCCCCAGCATTTT.

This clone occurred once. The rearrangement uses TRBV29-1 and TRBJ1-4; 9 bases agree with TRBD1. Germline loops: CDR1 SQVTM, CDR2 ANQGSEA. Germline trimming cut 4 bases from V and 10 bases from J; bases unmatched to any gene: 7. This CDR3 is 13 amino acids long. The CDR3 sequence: CSVVGTGSGKLFF. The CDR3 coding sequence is TGCAGCGTTGTAGGGACAGGGTCAGGAAAACTGTTTTTT.

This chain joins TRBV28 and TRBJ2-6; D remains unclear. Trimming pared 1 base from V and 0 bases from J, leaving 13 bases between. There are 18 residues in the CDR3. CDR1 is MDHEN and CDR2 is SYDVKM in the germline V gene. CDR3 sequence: CASSLFDRVGSGANVLTF. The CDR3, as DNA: TGTGCCAGCAGTTTATTTGACCGGGTGGGCTCTGGGGCCAACGTCCTGACTTTC.

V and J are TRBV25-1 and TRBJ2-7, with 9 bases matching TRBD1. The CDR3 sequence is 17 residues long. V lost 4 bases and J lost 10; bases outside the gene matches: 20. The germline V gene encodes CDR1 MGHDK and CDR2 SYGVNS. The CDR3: CASSGDRESPTSSRQYF. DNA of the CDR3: TGTGCCAGCAGTGGGGACAGGGAATCTCCTACGAGCAGTCGTCAGTACTTC.

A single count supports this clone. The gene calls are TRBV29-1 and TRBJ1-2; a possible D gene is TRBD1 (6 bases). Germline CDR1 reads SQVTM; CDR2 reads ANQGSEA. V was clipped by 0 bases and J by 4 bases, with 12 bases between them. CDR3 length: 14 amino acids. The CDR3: CSVEDAGASYGYTF. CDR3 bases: TGCAGCGTTGAAGATGCAGGGGCAAGCTATGGCTACACCTTC. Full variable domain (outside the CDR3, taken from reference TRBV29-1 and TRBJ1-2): SAVISQKPSRDICQRGTSLTIQCQVDSQVTMMFWYRQQPGQSLTLIATANQGSEATYESGFVIDKFPISRPNLTFSTLTVSNMSPEDSSIYLCSVEDAGASYGYTFGSGTRLTVV.

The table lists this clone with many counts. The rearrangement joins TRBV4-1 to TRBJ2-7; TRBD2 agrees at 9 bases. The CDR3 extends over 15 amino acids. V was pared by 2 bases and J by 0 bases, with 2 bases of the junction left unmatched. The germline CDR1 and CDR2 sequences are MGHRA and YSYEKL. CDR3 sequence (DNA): TGCGCCAGCAGCCAACTAGCGGGACCCTCCTACGAGCAGTACTTC. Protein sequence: CASSQLAGPSYEQYF.

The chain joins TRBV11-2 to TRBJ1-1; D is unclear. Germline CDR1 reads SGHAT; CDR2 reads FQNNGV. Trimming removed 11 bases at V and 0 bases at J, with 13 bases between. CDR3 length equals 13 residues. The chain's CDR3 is CAHHGSMNTEAFF. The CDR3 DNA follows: TGTGCCCATCACGGGAGCATGAACACTGAAGCTTTCTTT.

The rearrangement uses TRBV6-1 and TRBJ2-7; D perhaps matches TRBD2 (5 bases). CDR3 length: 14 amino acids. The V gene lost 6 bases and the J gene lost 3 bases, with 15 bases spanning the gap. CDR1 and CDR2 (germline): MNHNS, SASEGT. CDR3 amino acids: CASSGTRNVYEQYF. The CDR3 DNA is TGTGCCAGCAGCGGTACTAGAAATGTCTACGAGCAGTACTTC.

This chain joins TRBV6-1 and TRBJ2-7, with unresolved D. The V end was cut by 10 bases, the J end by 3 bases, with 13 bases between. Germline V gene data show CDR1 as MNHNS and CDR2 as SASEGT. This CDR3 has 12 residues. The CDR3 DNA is TGTGCCACCGCTACTCACCACTACGAGCAGTACTTC. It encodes CATATHHYEQYF.

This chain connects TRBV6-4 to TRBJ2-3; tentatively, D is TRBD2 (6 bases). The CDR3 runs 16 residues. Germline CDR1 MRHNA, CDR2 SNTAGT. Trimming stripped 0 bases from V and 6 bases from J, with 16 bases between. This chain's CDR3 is CASSDSASALVDTQYF. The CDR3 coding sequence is TGTGCCAGCAGTGACTCGGCTAGCGCGTTAGTGGATACGCAGTATTTT.

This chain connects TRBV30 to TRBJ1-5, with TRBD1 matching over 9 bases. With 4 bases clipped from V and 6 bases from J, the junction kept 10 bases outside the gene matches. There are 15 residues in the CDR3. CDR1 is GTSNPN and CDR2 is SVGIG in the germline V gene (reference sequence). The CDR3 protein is CAWTAGTGFSQPQHF. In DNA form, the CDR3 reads TGTGCCTGGACCGCCGGGACAGGGTTTTCTCAGCCCCAGCATTTT.

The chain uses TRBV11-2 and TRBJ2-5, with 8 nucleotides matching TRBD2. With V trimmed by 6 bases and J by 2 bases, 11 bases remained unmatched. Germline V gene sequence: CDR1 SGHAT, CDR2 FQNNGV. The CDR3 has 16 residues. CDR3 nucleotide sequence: TGTGCCAGCAGATCCCCTGGGGCTAGCGGGCAAGAGACCCAGTACTTC. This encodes CASRSPGASGQETQYF. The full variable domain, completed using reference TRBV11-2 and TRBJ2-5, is EAGVAQSPRYKIIEKRQSVAFWCNPISGHATLYWYQQILGQGPKLLIQFQNNGVVDDSQLPKDRFSAERLKGVDSTLKIQPAKLEDSAVYLCASRSPGASGQETQYFGPGTRLLVL.

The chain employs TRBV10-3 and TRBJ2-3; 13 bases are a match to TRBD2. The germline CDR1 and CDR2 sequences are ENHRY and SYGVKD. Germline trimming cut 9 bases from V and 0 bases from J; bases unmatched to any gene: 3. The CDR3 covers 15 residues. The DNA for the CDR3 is TGTGCCATAACTAGCGGGAGGGAGAGCACAGATACGCAGTATTTT. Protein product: CAITSGRESTDTQYF.